These 21 T cell receptor beta chains share one sample of origin, sequenced in a study of cytomegalovirus exposure and HLA in healthy donors. PCR involved 60 Vbeta and 13 Jbeta primers. Generated by immunoSEQ multiplex PCR, the TCRdb table keeps only in-frame clones and is missing some. The top ten clones hold over 2.5% of a sample with about 150,000 clones, around 79% of them seen once. The sample was PBMCs. The receptor source for this set is a man aged 40-49 years in good health and CMV-seropositive.

Details on this clone: A read error may account for a junction end that differs from germline. This sequence joins TRBV7-9 and TRBJ2-7; D remains unclear. Germline V gene sequence: CDR1 SEHNR, CDR2 FQNEAQ (reference sequence). This CDR3 is 13 amino acids long. This chain's CDR3 is CSSSSQPSYEQYF. CDR3 coding DNA: TGTTCCAGCAGCTCACAGCCTTCCTACGAGCAGTACTTC.

The rearrangement uses TRBV11-3 and TRBJ2-3; 13 nucleotides match TRBD2. J gave up 11 bases and V 5 bases, and 13 bases lay outside the gene matches. The germline V gene has CDR1 SGHNT and CDR2 YENEEA. This CDR3 spans 16 amino acids. In DNA form, the CDR3 reads TGTGCCAGCAGCCCAGGGGATGGACTAGCGGGAGTGGAGCAGTATTTT. Residues: CASSPGDGLAGVEQYF.

V usage is TRBV9 and J usage is TRBJ2-6; TRBD2 matches 13 bases. Trimming cost V 0 bases and J 4 bases; bases outside gene matches: 10. Per germline, CDR1 SGDLS and CDR2 YYNGEE. The CDR3 loop spans 20 amino acids. The CDR3 nucleotides read TGTGCCAGCAGCGTAGCCAGCGGACTAGCGGGAGTAGGAGGGGCCAACGTCCTGACTTTC. This codes for CASSVASGLAGVGGANVLTF.

This clone appeared a few times. The gene calls are TRBV14 and TRBJ1-2; 7 positions agree with TRBD1. The V gene end was trimmed by 0 bases and the J gene end by 3 bases; junction bases not matched to a gene: 1. There are 14 residues in the CDR3. Germline values: CDR1 SGHDN, CDR2 FVKESK. CDR3 sequence: CASSQDQGDYGYTF. In DNA, the CDR3 is TGTGCCAGCAGCCAAGATCAGGGGGACTATGGCTACACCTTC. Supplemented by reference TRBV14 and TRBJ1-2, the full variable domain reads EAGVTQFPSHSVIEKGQTVTLRCDPISGHDNLYWYRRVMGKEIKFLLHFVKESKQDESGMPNNRFLAERTGGTYSTLKVQPAELEDSGVYFCASSQDQGDYGYTFGSGTRLTVV.

The chain couples TRBV7-6 to TRBJ2-7, with D perhaps TRBD2 (5 bases). The CDR3 covers 14 residues. V lost 5 bases, J lost 0 bases, and 11 bases lay in between. The germline CDR1 and CDR2 sequences are SGHVS and FNYEAQ. The CDR3 region is CASSPEAVSYEQYF. The CDR3 coding sequence is TGTGCCAGCAGCCCCGAAGCGGTCTCCTACGAGCAGTACTTC.

The chain is built from TRBV6-5 and TRBJ1-5; 7 positions agree with TRBD1. This CDR3 region has 15 residues. V dropped 5 bases and J dropped 4; count of bases not matched to a gene: 8. Germline V gene data show CDR1 as MNHEY and CDR2 as SVGAGI. The CDR3 DNA is TGTGCCAGCAGTCGAAAGACAGGGAGGAATCAGCCCCAGCATTTT. It codes for CASSRKTGRNQPQHF.

This clone came up once. This chain uses TRBV4-2 with TRBJ1-5; 8 bases are shared with TRBD1. V was clipped by 0 bases and J by 2 bases; unmatched bases: 9. The CDR3 covers 18 residues. Germline V gene sequence: CDR1 LGHNA, CDR2 YNFKEQ. CDR3 in amino acids: CASSQDIAQGAGNQPQHF. CDR3 in DNA: TGTGCCAGCAGCCAAGATATAGCGCAGGGGGCAGGCAATCAGCCCCAGCATTTT.

This clone has just a few counts. The chain has TRBV28 and TRBJ2-3; 10 bases align to TRBD1. There are 15 residues in the CDR3. The germline V gene has CDR1 MDHEN and CDR2 SYDVKM. V lost 4 bases and J lost 3; bases outside the gene matches: 4. CDR3: CASSSPGQGTDTQYF. The CDR3 nucleotides are TGTGCCAGCAGTTCGCCGGGACAGGGGACAGATACGCAGTATTTT.

This clone was seen once. J is TRBJ2-2 and V is TRBV19, with 10 bases that match TRBD2. The J segment lost 2 bases and the V segment lost 5 bases, leaving 5 bases of the junction unmatched. The CDR3 has 16 amino acids. The germline V gene has CDR1 LNHDA and CDR2 SQIVND (reference sequence). CDR3 in amino acids: CASSALAGVNTGELFF. DNA of the CDR3: TGTGCCAGTAGTGCGCTAGCGGGAGTAAACACCGGGGAGCTGTTTTTT.

The rearrangement joins TRBV28 to TRBJ2-7, with 13 nucleotides matching TRBD2. With V trimmed by 5 bases and J by 0 bases, 1 base remained unmatched. This CDR3 has 15 amino acids. In germline, CDR1 is MDHEN, CDR2 SYDVKM. The DNA for the CDR3 is TGTGCCAGCAGTCGGACTAGCGGGGGCTCCTACGAGCAGTACTTC. Translating it yields CASSRTSGGSYEQYF.

This rearrangement joins TRBV19 to TRBJ2-2, with D possibly being TRBD2 (5 bases). Per germline, CDR1 LNHDA and CDR2 SQIVND (reference sequence). With 6 bases removed from V and 4 bases from J, the gap between germline ends came to 15 bases. CDR3 length: 15 residues. The CDR3 DNA follows: TGTGCCAGTAGCCCCCAAGGAGCGGTCACCGGGGAGCTGTTTTTT. Its protein is CASSPQGAVTGELFF. Full variable domain (remainder filled in from reference TRBV19 and TRBJ2-2): DGGITQSPKYLFRKEGQNVTLSCEQNLNHDAMYWYRQDPGQGLRLIYYSQIVNDFQKGDIAEGYSVSREKKESFPLTVTSAQKNPTAFYLCASSPQGAVTGELFFGEGSRLTVL.

The chain recombines TRBV5-5 with TRBJ1-2; D remains unclear. V lost 0 bases, J lost 6 bases, and 9 bases lay in between. Germline V gene lookup returns CDR1 SGHKS and CDR2 YYEKEE (reference sequence). This CDR3 region has 13 residues. The chain's CDR3 is CASSLGAPNGYTF. CDR3 bases: TGTGCCAGCAGCTTGGGGGCGCCGAATGGCTACACCTTC.

V gene TRBV18 combines with J gene TRBJ2-7; maybe TRBD1 (6 bases). Trimming removed 3 bases from V and 1 base from J, with 13 bases in between. The germline CDR1 and CDR2 sequences are KGHSH and LQKENI. CDR3 length: 15 amino acids. For the CDR3, the DNA is TGTGCCAGCTCACCGCCACCGACAGGATCCTACGAGCAGTACTTC. As protein: CASSPPPTGSYEQYF. The variable domain in full, with the rest retrieved from reference TRBV18 and TRBJ2-7, is NAGVMQNPRHLVRRRGQEARLRCSPMKGHSHVYWYRQLPEEGLKFMVYLQKENIIDESGMPKERFSAEFPKEGPSILRIQQVVRGDSAAYFCASSPPPTGSYEQYFGPGTRLTVT.

The chain carries TRBV28 and TRBJ2-7, with 8 bases lining up with TRBD1. The CDR3 covers 14 residues. Germline loops: CDR1 MDHEN, CDR2 SYDVKM. The trim removed 5 bases at V and 4 bases at J, leaving 7 bases unmatched. CDR3: CASSAGQGLYEQYF. CDR3 DNA sequence: TGTGCCAGCAGTGCTGGACAGGGACTGTACGAGCAGTACTTC.

The genes are TRBV5-6 and TRBJ1-3; tentative D call: TRBD1 (6 bases). Germline CDR1 and CDR2: SGHDT and YYEEEE. Trimming left V 4 bases short and J 0 bases short, with 11 bases between. The CDR3 loop spans 15 amino acids. This CDR3 is CASSPRTASGNTIYF. CDR3 coding DNA: TGTGCCAGCAGCCCCCGGACAGCCTCTGGAAACACCATATATTTT.

Note on this clone: This sample also contains other DNA sequences that code for the same CDR3. The V call is TRBV7-2, the J call TRBJ2-3, with 8 bases fitting TRBD2. Germline-derived CDR1 and CDR2 are SGHTA and FQGNSA. CDR3 length: 14 residues. J lost 2 bases, V lost 5 bases, and 3 bases had no gene match. As DNA, the CDR3 is TGTGCCAGCAGCCCTGGACTAGCCACAGATACGCAGTATTTT. It translates to CASSPGLATDTQYF.

V is TRBV7-9 and J is TRBJ1-1; 9 bases fit TRBD1. The V segment lost 5 bases and the J segment 6 bases; nucleotides outside the gene matches: 10. This CDR3 contains 15 residues. Germline CDR1 SEHNR, CDR2 FQNEAQ (reference sequence). CDR3 bases: TGTGCCAGCAGCCCGGACAGGGGAAGGGGCCCTGAAGCTTTCTTT. Encoded protein: CASSPDRGRGPEAFF.

This rearrangement joins TRBV18 to TRBJ2-5, with 7 bases aligning to TRBD1. The V and J ends lost 0 bases and 2 bases, in that order; junction bases with no gene match: 3. Per the germline V gene, CDR1 is KGHSH and CDR2 is LQKENI. The length of the CDR3 is 15 residues. The CDR3 DNA sequence: TGTGCCAGCTCACCACCGGGACAGCAGCAAGAGACCCAGTACTTC. Amino acid sequence: CASSPPGQQQETQYF.

V is TRBV13 and J is TRBJ2-5, with a possible D match to TRBD2 (7 bases). This CDR3 has 15 residues. Germline lookup yields CDR1 PRHDT and CDR2 FYEKMQ (reference sequence). Between the trimmed V and J ends, which lost 4 bases and 7 bases, there was a span of 19 bases. CDR3 residues: CASSSRFRGGVTQYF. CDR3 bases: TGTGCCAGCAGCTCCCGGTTTAGGGGGGGCGTGACCCAGTACTTC.

The chain uses TRBV30 and TRBJ2-3; TRBD2 matches at 7 bases. V trimming: 1 base; J trimming: 6 bases; junction bases outside the gene matches: 4. In germline, CDR1 is GTSNPN, CDR2 SVGIG (reference sequence). CDR3 size: 13 residues. The CDR3 region has the DNA TGTGCCTGGAGTGGATCAGCGGGGGATACGCAGTATTTT. It translates to CAWSGSAGDTQYF.

The V call is TRBV30, the J call TRBJ2-7; 10 bases fit TRBD2. Germline values: CDR1 GTSNPN, CDR2 SVGIG (reference sequence). Trimming at V came to 0 bases and at J to 5 bases, leaving 13 bases not matched to a gene. This CDR3 comprises 17 residues. This CDR3 is CAWSVKNLAGVTHEQYF. DNA for the CDR3: TGTGCCTGGAGTGTAAAGAATCTAGCGGGAGTTACACACGAGCAGTACTTC.